This T cell receptor (beta chain) was captured in a study of control samples from healthy donors and cancer patients. The method was immunoSEQ multiplex PCR; TCRdb's version includes in-frame clones alone and lacks a portion of them. The repertoire holds roughly 100,000 clones, with 80% to 95% as singletons. V was shortened by 5 bases and J by 10 bases, with 18 bases between the two germline ends. CDR3 length: 14 residues. Germline V gene lookup returns CDR1 SGHTA and CDR2 FQGNSA. The source is a human donor in good health. The donor label of this sample is uncertain. Sequenced input: blood. The gene calls are TRBV7-2 and TRBJ2-4; weak D call: TRBD1 (6 bases). This CDR3 reads CASSLGQKLGIQYF. CDR3 nucleotide sequence: TGTGCCAGCAGCCTCGGACAGAAGCTTGGGATTCAGTACTTC.